This T cell receptor beta chain was observed in a study of OX40 agonist ivuxolimab in advanced cancers. Background on the study: Dose-escalation patients' cancers were hepatocellular carcinoma, melanoma, renal cell or head and neck cancer. Patients were roughly 87% male with ages about 20 to 79, mean roughly 64.

Study-wide results and caveats: Dose levels from 0.1 to 3.0 mg/kg saw CD4+ and CD8+ blood T cells expand clonally by week 6.

With respect to this clone: Its antigen is unknown.

Peripheral blood came from all dose cohorts at three timepoints. CDR1 is LNHDA and CDR2 is SQIVND in the germline V gene (reference sequence). Trimming shortened V by 3 bases and J by 2 bases, and 7 bases separated the two germline ends. The CDR3 has 14 residues. Profiling relied on immunoSEQ multiplex PCR, and the TCRdb table lists in-frame clones only, not all of them. The sample lists about 10,000 clones, 75% to 85% occurring once. The chain has TRBV19 and TRBJ2-2; the D is unclear. The TCR was taken from an adult with an advanced solid tumor such as melanoma, head and neck, liver or kidney cancer. The sequencing here drew on CD4+ or CD8+ T cells sorted from blood, taken in a trial of the OX40 agonist ivuxolimab. CDR3: CASSIQLNTGELFF. The CDR3 DNA is TGTGCCAGTAGTATTCAACTCAACACCGGGGAGCTGTTTTTT.